The rows below give T cell receptor beta chains drawn from one sample of a study of blood T cells in healthy people across ages. MiXCR, run by TCRdb on the 5' RACE reads, gives a single entry per CDR3 protein. Of 1,100,000 or so distinct CDR3 sequences detected, over 35% appear once; the ten largest clones hold about 19%. Specimen: blood. Receptors originate from a woman aged 60-75 years in good health. Both conserved end residues are part of each CDR3. D genes are given only for firm matches. Clone size is not always given. Where it is, it says once, few, many or a class for expanded clones.

TRBD1	TRBV4-2	TRBJ1-6	.	CASSQRDSYNSPLHF	TGTGCCAGCAGCCAAAGGGACAGCTATAATTCACCCCTCCACTTT
.	TRBV15	TRBJ1-4	few	CATSRVRVGEKLFF	TGTGCCACCAGCAGAGTGCGAGTTGGGGAAAAACTGTTTTTT
TRBD1	TRBV7-2	TRBJ1-1	few	CASSFTGGGLGTEAFF	TGTGCCAGCAGCTTTACAGGGGGCGGTCTCGGCACTGAAGCTTTCTTT
TRBD1	TRBV29-1	TRBJ2-3	.	CSVSGTGGRTDTQYF	TGCAGCGTTTCCGGGACAGGGGGACGCACAGATACGCAGTATTTT
.	TRBV5-1	TRBJ2-4	few	CASSSVDRAKNIQYF	TGCGCCAGCAGCTCGGTAGACAGGGCCAAAAACATTCAGTACTTC
.	TRBV28	TRBJ2-5	.	CASSLWWAGQNQETQYF	TGTGCCAGCAGTTTATGGTGGGCAGGGCAGAATCAAGAGACCCAGTACTTC
TRBD1	TRBV11-2	TRBJ2-5	.	CASSLGDRVTQETQYF	TGTGCCAGCAGCTTAGGGGACAGGGTGACCCAAGAGACTCAGTACTTC
.	TRBV20-1	TRBJ2-3	.	CSARVGTPTDTQYF	TGCAGTGCTAGAGTCGGGACCCCCACAGATACGCAGTATTTT
.	TRBV24-1	TRBJ2-7	.	CATSANWAPYEQYF	TGTGCCACCAGCGCAAACTGGGCCCCCTACGAGCAGTACTTC
.	TRBV9	TRBJ2-5	.	CASSPHRHQETQYF	TGTGCCAGCAGCCCACATAGGCATCAAGAGACCCAGTACTTC
.	TRBV20-1	TRBJ2-7	few	CSVRINSYEQYF	TGCAGTGTTCGGATAAACTCCTACGAGCAGTACTTC
TRBD2	TRBV12-3/TRBV12-4	TRBJ2-1	.	CASSWGLANNEQFF	TGTGCCAGCAGCTGGGGACTAGCTAACAATGAGCAGTTCTTC
TRBD1	TRBV4-1	TRBJ1-1	.	CASSQADRGGTEAFF	TGCGCCAGCAGCCAGGCGGACAGGGGAGGCACTGAAGCTTTCTTT
.	TRBV15	TRBJ2-7	.	CATSRDPSQGLIYEQYF	TGTGCCACCAGCAGAGATCCCAGCCAGGGATTAATCTACGAGCAGTACTTC
TRBD2	TRBV5-1	TRBJ2-5	.	CASSWEGIEETQYF	TGCGCCAGCAGCTGGGAGGGAATCGAAGAGACCCAGTACTTC
.	TRBV7-2	TRBJ2-3	many	CASSLGWSTDTQYF	TGTGCCAGCAGCTTAGGTTGGAGCACAGATACGCAGTATTTT
TRBD1	TRBV5-1	TRBJ2-1	.	CASSPGGLANEQFF	TGCGCCAGCAGTCCAGGGGGCCTTGCAAATGAGCAGTTCTTC
.	TRBV7-9	TRBJ2-3	.	CASSLIGDSDTQYF	TGTGCCAGCAGCTTAATCGGAGATTCAGATACGCAGTATTTT
.	TRBV14	TRBJ1-6	.	CASSQEQGGSSPLHF	TGTGCCAGCAGCCAAGAACAGGGTGGGAGTTCACCCCTCCACTTT